The 19 T cell receptor beta chains in this list originate from one sample, sequenced in a study of glioma-infiltrating T cells. Using RNA template, CDR3s of TCR alpha and beta were amplified with iRepertoire arm-PCR. TCRdb ran MiXCR on the multiplex PCR reads and lists one entry per CDR3 protein. The sample yields roughly 200,000 distinct CDR3 sequences, about 31% seen once. Sequencing was done on a sample of glioma tissue, nonneoplastic brain tissue, or PBMCs (not recorded which). Receptors originate from a human donor with low-grade glioma or glioblastoma, undergoing nonglioma brain surgery, or in good health (not recorded which).

This clonotype was seen at least ten times. The chain has TRBV3-1 and TRBJ2-3, with 7 bases that match TRBD2. This CDR3 region has 14 residues. Germline values: CDR1 LGHDT, CDR2 YNNKEL (reference sequence). V was clipped by 3 bases and J by 2 bases; unmatched bases: 2. DNA of the CDR3: TGTGCCAGCAGCCAGGGGACTAACACAGATACGCAGTATTTT. Amino acid sequence: CASSQGTNTDTQYF.

This clonotype appeared a few times. The junction does not match germline at one end; this may be a read error. The CDR3 region has the DNA TGTGCCAGCTCACCACCTTCCGCCGAGTCAAATTTCTTC. The encoded protein is CASSPPSAESNFF. The chain joins TRBV18 to TRBJ2-5; no clear D. This CDR3 is built from 13 residues. CDR1 is KGHSH and CDR2 is LQKENI in the germline V gene.

This clonotype was detected many times. The V gene is TRBV16, the J gene TRBJ1-1; D gene unclear. Germline V gene lookup returns CDR1 KGHSY and CDR2 FQNENV. V lost 5 bases and J 4 bases, leaving 11 bases between the germline ends. CDR3 length: 13 residues. The chain's CDR3 is CASSEGMGTEAFF. Written as DNA, the CDR3 is TGTGCCAGCAGCGAAGGGATGGGCACTGAAGCTTTCTTT.

J is TRBJ2-5 and V is TRBV7-9, with D possibly being TRBD1 (5 bases). This CDR3 region has 15 residues. The V gene's germline CDR1 is SEHNR and CDR2 FQNEAQ (reference sequence). Trimming pared 2 bases from V and 2 bases from J, leaving 12 bases between. Written as DNA, the CDR3 is TGTGCCAGCAGCTTATATGTTAGGGGTCAAGAGACCCAGTACTTC. This translates into CASSLYVRGQETQYF.

The V and J genes are TRBV5-6 and TRBJ2-1; 10 bases are shared with TRBD2. V lost 6 bases, J lost 6 bases, and 12 bases stayed unmatched. Looked up from germline, CDR1 is SGHDT and CDR2 is YYEEEE. This CDR3 is 16 amino acids long. CDR3 sequence reads: CASNRPRTSGRNEQFF. CDR3 DNA sequence: TGTGCCAGCAACCGCCCTAGGACTAGCGGTCGCAATGAGCAGTTCTTC.

This clonotype has at least ten counts. This rearrangement joins TRBV4-1 to TRBJ1-5, with 8 bases fitting TRBD1. The CDR3 runs 14 residues. Germline CDR1 is MGHRA and CDR2 is YSYEKL. Unmatched junction bases numbered 3, after V lost 3 bases and J lost 5 bases. The CDR3 is CASSQTGEDQPQHF. The CDR3 DNA reads TGCGCCAGCAGCCAGACAGGGGAGGATCAGCCCCAGCATTTT.

Notes on this clonotype: The junction differs from germline at one of its ends, possibly a read error. The V and J genes are TRBV12-3 or TRBV12-4 and TRBJ2-2; TRBD2 matches 12 bases. The CDR3 is 16 residues long. The CDR3 spells CASSTRLAGDTGKLFF. The DNA for the CDR3 is TGTGCCAGCAGTACTAGACTAGCGGGAGACACCGGGAAGCTGTTTTTT.

V usage is TRBV18 and J usage is TRBJ2-3, with D possibly being TRBD2 (6 bases). The CDR3 is 17 amino acids. The V and J ends lost 1 base and 0 bases respectively, with 14 bases between them. Germline loops: CDR1 KGHSH, CDR2 LQKENI. For the CDR3, the DNA is TGTGCCAGCTCACCACTAGCAGCGGGCGGGAGCACAGATACGCAGTATTTT. This gives the protein CASSPLAAGGSTDTQYF.

This clonotype was recorded at least ten times. The chain employs TRBV7-8 and TRBJ2-5, with a weak D call TRBD2 (5 bases). CDR3 length: 12 residues. Germline V gene lookup returns CDR1 SGHVS and CDR2 FQNEAQ. Trimming left V 5 bases short and J 6 bases short, with 10 bases between. CDR3 bases: TGTGCCAGCAGCCCGGGAAGTAAGACCCAGTACTTC. The encoded protein is CASSPGSKTQYF.

As for this clonotype: An end of the junction differs from the germline gene, which may be a read error. The J gene is TRBJ2-3, the V gene TRBV28; TRBD1 is a possible D gene (6 bases). This CDR3 contains 15 residues. Germline CDR1 reads MDHEN; CDR2 reads SYDVKM. CDR3 nucleotide sequence: TGTGCCAGCAGTTCAGCGAGGACAGAGGAGCAGACCCAGTTCTTT. Its protein is CASSSARTEEQTQFF. The complete variable domain, with remaining parts taken from reference TRBV28 and TRBJ2-3, reads DVKVTQSSRYLVKRTGEKVFLECVQDMDHENMFWYRQDPGLGLRLIYFSYDVKMKEKGDIPEGYSVSREKKERFSLILESASTNQTSMYLCASSSARTEEQTQFFGPGTRLTVL.

This clonotype was counted at least ten times. The CDR3 sequence: CASSYGADEQFF. As DNA, the CDR3 is TGTGCCAGCAGTTACGGTGCCGATGAGCAGTTCTTC. The V and J genes are TRBV6-6 and TRBJ2-1; no firm D call. The CDR3 is 12 residues long. CDR1 is MNHNY, CDR2 SVGAGI, per germline (reference sequence). V lost 2 bases and J 8 bases, leaving 7 bases between the germline ends.

The chain joins TRBV30 to TRBJ1-5; 9 nucleotides agree with TRBD1. Germline V CDR1 and CDR2: GTSNPN, SVGIG (reference sequence). This CDR3 is built from 13 residues. Trimming took 3 bases from V and 6 from J; bases not matched to a gene: 3. CDR3 bases: TGTGCCTGGAGCACAGGGGGCGGTCAGCCCCAGCATTTT. This translates into CAWSTGGGQPQHF. Full variable domain (rest looked up from reference TRBV30 and TRBJ1-5): SQTIHQWPATLVQPVGSPLSLECTVEGTSNPNLYWYRQAAGRGLQLLFYSVGIGQISSEVPQNLSASRPQDRQFILSSKKLLLSDSGFYLCAWSTGGGQPQHFGDGTRLSIL.

The table lists this clonotype with a count of one. The chain uses TRBV28 and TRBJ2-7; maybe TRBD2 (5 bases). V lost 5 bases and J lost 5, with 19 bases in between. The germline CDR1 and CDR2 sequences are MDHEN and SYDVKM. The CDR3 is made up of 15 amino acids. The CDR3 loop reads CASSKTVGVTHEQYF. The CDR3 DNA sequence: TGTGCCAGCAGTAAAACAGTGGGAGTCACCCACGAGCAGTACTTC.

There are many counts of this clonotype. The chain is built from TRBV3-1 and TRBJ2-3; D possibly corresponds to TRBD1 (5 bases). Germline CDR1 and CDR2: LGHDT and YNNKEL (reference sequence). The V end was cut by 3 bases, the J end by 8 bases, with 9 bases between. CDR3 length equals 12 residues. CDR3 region: CASSQTRGTQYF. DNA of the CDR3: TGTGCCAGCAGCCAGACAAGGGGTACGCAGTATTTT.

Comments on this clonotype: Just one base apart from a much larger clone, this may be a read error. This chain joins TRBV18 and TRBJ1-5, with TRBD1 identical over 8 bases. CDR1 and CDR2 from the germline V gene are KGHSH and LQKENI. Losses at the gene ends were 4 bases for V and 6 bases for J; bases not matched to a gene: 2. CDR3 length: 13 amino acids. The CDR3 sequence is CASSRGQGQPQHF. CDR3 DNA: TGTGCCAGCTCACGCGGACAGGGTCAGCCCCAGCATTTT.

The sample holds many counts of this clonotype. V and J are TRBV19 and TRBJ1-1; D not certain. The germline CDR1 and CDR2 sequences are LNHDA and SQIVND (reference sequence). V was clipped by 5 bases and J by 0 bases, with 7 bases between them. The CDR3 is 13 amino acids. The CDR3 DNA reads as TGTGCCAGTAGTGCCCCCTTGAACACTGAAGCTTTCTTT. This encodes CASSAPLNTEAFF.

On this clonotype: A much bigger clone sits one base away, suggesting this may be a read error. CDR3 sequence: CASSTTGTVATEAFF. CDR3 coding DNA: TGTGCCAGTAGTACGACGGGGACGGTGGCTACTGAAGCTTTCTTT. The chain recombines TRBV19 with TRBJ1-1, with TRBD1 as a possible D gene (5 bases). The CDR3 is 15 amino acids. From germline, CDR1 is LNHDA and CDR2 SQIVND (reference sequence). V lost 4 bases, J lost 5 bases, and 17 bases lay in between.

This clonotype was recorded many times. The genes are TRBV20-1 and TRBJ2-1; D gene uncertain. Germline CDR1 is DFQATT and CDR2 is SNEGSKA (reference sequence). Trimming left V 5 bases short and J 0 bases short, with 8 bases between. This CDR3 comprises 13 residues. CDR3: CSAEYSSYNEQFF. CDR3 nucleotides: TGCAGTGCTGAATACAGCTCCTACAATGAGCAGTTCTTC.

This clonotype was picked up a small number of times. A clone one base away is much larger, so this may be a read error. The V and J genes are TRBV7-2 and TRBJ2-7; no clear D. This CDR3 is 14 amino acids long. V was pared by 4 bases and J by 2 bases, with 12 bases between. The germline V gene has CDR1 SGHTA and CDR2 FQGNSA. Written as DNA, the CDR3 is TGTGCCAGCAGCTGGTACTTGGGAACCTACGAGCAGTACTTC. This codes for CASSWYLGTYEQYF.